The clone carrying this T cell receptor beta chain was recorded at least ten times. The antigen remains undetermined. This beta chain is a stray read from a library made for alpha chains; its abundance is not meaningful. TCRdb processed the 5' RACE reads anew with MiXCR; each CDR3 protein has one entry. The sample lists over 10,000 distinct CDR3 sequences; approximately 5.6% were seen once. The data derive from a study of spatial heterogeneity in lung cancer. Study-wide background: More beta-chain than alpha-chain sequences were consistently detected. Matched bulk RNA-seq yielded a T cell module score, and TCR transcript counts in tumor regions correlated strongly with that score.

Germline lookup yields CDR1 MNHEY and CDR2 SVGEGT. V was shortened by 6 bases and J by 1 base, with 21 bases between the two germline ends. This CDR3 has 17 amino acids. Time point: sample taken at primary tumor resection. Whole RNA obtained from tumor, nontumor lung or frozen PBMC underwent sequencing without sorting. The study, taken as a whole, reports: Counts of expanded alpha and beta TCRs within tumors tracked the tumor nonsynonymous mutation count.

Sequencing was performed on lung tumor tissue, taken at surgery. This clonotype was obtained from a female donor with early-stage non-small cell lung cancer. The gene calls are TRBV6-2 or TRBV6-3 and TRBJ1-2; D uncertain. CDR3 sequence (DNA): TGTGCCAGCAGAAGCCGGCTCTTAAGACGGGGTAACTATGGCTACACCTTC. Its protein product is CASRSRLLRRGNYGYTF.